This note documents a single TCR beta chain sequence. This clone was observed a few times. The specificity of this receptor is unknown. No base qualities exist here, and no much larger clone lies one base off it. Library generation was performed with the immunoSEQ multiplex PCR assay. Adaptive Biotechnologies performed the TCRbeta CDR3 sequencing at survey depth and reported CDR3 sequences, V/J genes, productive frequency and template counts. TCR beta CDR3 regions were amplified from genomic DNA instead of RNA. For the original study's pipeline: Pairwise repertoire overlap between tissues was quantified with Jensen-Shannon divergence, where 1 means complete divergence and 0 identical. Tissues were grouped by single-linkage agglomerative hierarchical clustering of pairwise JSD values, and the clustering results were shown as dendrograms. GLIPH2 was run on all patient samples with simulation_depth 1000, kmer_min_depth 3, cdr3_length_cutoff 8, keeping groups with more than two unique CDR3s. A standardized tissue-overlap score extrapolated Jaccard GLIPH-group overlap across patients to a standard repertoire size of 1000 clones. Associations of diversity with clinical or experimental variables used linear mixed-effect models with tissue fixed effects and individual random effects. Here the immuneACCESS table is served through TCRdb, limited to in-frame sequences with V and J called. Missing clones are a known gap in these copies; in checked studies unresolved V genes cover under half, and the rest lacks a known reason. V and J calls and clone size come straight from that table; D and trimming were deduced from the DNA. In this sample the table shows a few thousand clones, 70% to 85% of which occur a single time. Roughly 23% of the sample rests with the top ten.

Interpreted using the paper, the time point label stands for: human tissue collected at research (rapid) autopsy. Over an approximately 3-year period, a research-autopsy study prospectively enrolled six or seven adult allo-HCT recipients who had steroid-refractory GVHD. Gastrointestinal GVHD was present in all GVHD patients, each of whom received several lines of GVHD-directed therapy, and roughly 5 of these patients also had skin involvement. Autopsy tissues included GI sites from esophagus to rectum, liver, skin and lymphoid organs including spleen, after a median post-mortem interval of approximately nine hours. Each autopsy specimen was cut in two, with one portion flash-frozen in liquid nitrogen and the remainder formalin-fixed, and the outer muscle layers of GI specimens were removed. Genomic DNA was extracted from frozen tissues using the Mag-Bind Blood & Tissue DNA HDQ 96 Kit on a Chemagic 360 or the DNeasy Blood & Tissue Kit. Because of concern about red blood cell contamination, extracted DNA was further purified using the Genomic DNA Clean & Concentrator-25 kit.

From cysteine to phenylalanine, the CDR3 is 14 amino acids long. The CDR3 DNA has 42 bases and is translated from base 1. V was cut back by 4 bases and J by 3 bases, leaving a gap of 13 bases between them. Per the germline V gene, MNHEY is the CDR1 and SVGEGT is the CDR2. This sample stems from a study of tissue T cells after allogeneic stem cell transplantation (dated by TCRdb to between 2020 and 2023). As for the study more broadly: Every GVHD patient got a graft from a donor, with four grafts unmodified and three CD34-selected to deplete T cells. For tissues with multiple samples, a pathologist reviewed H&E sections and gave sequencing priority to samples with histologically apparent lymphocytes. The study profiled TCR beta repertoires across many tissues from research autopsies of patients with and without GVHD, plus mouse models of GVHD. The human arm was conducted as a prospective observational study, and neither blinding nor randomization was performed. Broader findings and caveats from the paper: The patient cohort was small and clinically heterogeneous, and sampling depth was acknowledged as a limitation. Blood and spleen T cells captured only a limited portion of the TCR repertoire detected in tissues, in both patients and mice. Within patients, how anatomically similar tissues were was a major factor shaping TCR repertoire composition, regardless of disease or transplant status. Not many T cell clones showed up in more than one patient, yet clustering based on motifs uncovered repertoire signatures that were shared across patients in a tissue-specific way. The study did not determine which tissue TCRs were alloreactive or antigen-specific, and some clones might have been persisting host cells.

The sequence derives from a male patient at least 60 years old with steroid-refractory graft-versus-host disease after an allogeneic stem cell transplant. Because of the transplant, the T cells may be the graft donor's rather than the patient's own. The sequence links TRBV6-2 or TRBV6-3 to TRBJ2-7, and TRBD2 may be the D gene, going by 6 matching bases. Sequencing was performed on small intestine tissue, taken at autopsy. The CDR3 region: CASSFVGGNYEQYF. Read as DNA, the sequence is TGTGCCAGCAGTTTTGTGGGCGGGAACTACGAGCAGTACTTC.